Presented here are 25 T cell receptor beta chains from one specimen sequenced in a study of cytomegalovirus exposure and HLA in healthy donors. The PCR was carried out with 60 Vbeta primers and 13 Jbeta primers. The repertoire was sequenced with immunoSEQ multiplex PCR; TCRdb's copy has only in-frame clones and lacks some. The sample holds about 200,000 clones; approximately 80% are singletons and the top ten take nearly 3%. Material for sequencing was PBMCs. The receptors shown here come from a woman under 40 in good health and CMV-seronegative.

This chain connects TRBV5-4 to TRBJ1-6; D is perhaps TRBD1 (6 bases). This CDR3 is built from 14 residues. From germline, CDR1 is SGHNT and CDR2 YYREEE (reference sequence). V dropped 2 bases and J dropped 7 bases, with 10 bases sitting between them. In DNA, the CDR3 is TGTGCCAGCAGCTTACAGGGTACAAATTCACCCCTCCACTTT. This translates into CASSLQGTNSPLHF.

The chain's CDR3 is CASSPATGGLAEAFF. CDR3 coding DNA: TGTGCCAGCTCACCCGCGACAGGGGGCTTGGCTGAAGCTTTCTTT. The chain has TRBV18 and TRBJ1-1; 10 bases are shared with TRBD1. The CDR3 is 15 residues long. Germline V CDR1 and CDR2: KGHSH, LQKENI. V was pared by 3 bases and J by 6 bases, with 7 bases of the junction left unmatched. Full variable domain (rest looked up from reference TRBV18 and TRBJ1-1): NAGVMQNPRHLVRRRGQEARLRCSPMKGHSHVYWYRQLPEEGLKFMVYLQKENIIDESGMPKERFSAEFPKEGPSILRIQQVVRGDSAAYFCASSPATGGLAEAFFGQGTRLTVV.

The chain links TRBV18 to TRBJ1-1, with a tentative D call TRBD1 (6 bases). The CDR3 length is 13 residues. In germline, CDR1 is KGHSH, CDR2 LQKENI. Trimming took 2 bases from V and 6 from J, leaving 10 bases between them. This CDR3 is CASSPGDRSEAFF. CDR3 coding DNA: TGTGCCAGCTCACCAGGAGACAGGTCTGAAGCTTTCTTT. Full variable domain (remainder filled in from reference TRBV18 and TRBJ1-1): NAGVMQNPRHLVRRRGQEARLRCSPMKGHSHVYWYRQLPEEGLKFMVYLQKENIIDESGMPKERFSAEFPKEGPSILRIQQVVRGDSAAYFCASSPGDRSEAFFGQGTRLTVV.

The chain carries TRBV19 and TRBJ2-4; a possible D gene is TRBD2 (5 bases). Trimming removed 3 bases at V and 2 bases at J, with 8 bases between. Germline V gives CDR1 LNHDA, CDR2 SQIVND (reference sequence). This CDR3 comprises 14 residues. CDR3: CASSMAGTKNIQYF. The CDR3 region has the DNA TGTGCCAGTAGTATGGCCGGGACCAAAAACATTCAGTACTTC.

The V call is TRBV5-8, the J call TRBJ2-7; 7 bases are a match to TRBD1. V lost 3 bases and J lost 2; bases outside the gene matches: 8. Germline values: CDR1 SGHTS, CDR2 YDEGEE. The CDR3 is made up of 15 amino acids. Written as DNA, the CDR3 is TGTGCCAGCAGCTGGTTAGGGACAGCAGCCTACGAGCAGTACTTC. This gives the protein CASSWLGTAAYEQYF. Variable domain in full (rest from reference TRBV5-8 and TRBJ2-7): EAGVTQSPTHLIKTRGQQATLRCSPISGHTSVYWYQQALGLGLQFLLWYDEGEERNRGNFPPRFSGRQFPNYSSELNVNALELEDSALYLCASSWLGTAAYEQYFGPGTRLTVT.

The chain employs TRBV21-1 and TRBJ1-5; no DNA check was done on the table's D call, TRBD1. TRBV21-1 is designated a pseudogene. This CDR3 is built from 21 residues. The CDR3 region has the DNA TGTGCCAGCAGCAAATTCCCTGAACCTAGCGACAGGGATTATAGCAATCAGCCCCAGCATTTT. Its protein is CASSKFPEPSDRDYSNQPQHF.

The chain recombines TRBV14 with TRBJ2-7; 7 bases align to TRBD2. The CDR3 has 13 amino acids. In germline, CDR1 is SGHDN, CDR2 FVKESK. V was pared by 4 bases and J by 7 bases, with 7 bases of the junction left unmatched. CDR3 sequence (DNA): TGTGCCAGCAGCCCCTCGAAGGGAGGGGAGCAGTACTTC. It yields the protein CASSPSKGGEQYF.

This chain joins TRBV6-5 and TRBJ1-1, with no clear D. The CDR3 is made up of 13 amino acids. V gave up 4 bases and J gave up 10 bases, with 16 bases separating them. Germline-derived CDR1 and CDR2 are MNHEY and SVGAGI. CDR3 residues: CASSSFQLAGAFF. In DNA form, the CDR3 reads TGTGCCAGCAGTTCCTTTCAGCTGGCGGGAGCTTTCTTT.

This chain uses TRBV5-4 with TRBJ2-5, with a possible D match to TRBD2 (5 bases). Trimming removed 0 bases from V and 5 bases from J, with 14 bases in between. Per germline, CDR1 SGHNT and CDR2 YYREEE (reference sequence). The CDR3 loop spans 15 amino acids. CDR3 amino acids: CASSLAGTTWETQYF. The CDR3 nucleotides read TGTGCCAGCAGCTTGGCGGGAACAACGTGGGAGACCCAGTACTTC.

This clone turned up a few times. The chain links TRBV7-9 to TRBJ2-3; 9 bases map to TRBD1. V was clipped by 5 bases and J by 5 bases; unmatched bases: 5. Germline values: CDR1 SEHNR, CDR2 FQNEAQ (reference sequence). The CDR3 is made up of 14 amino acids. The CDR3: CASSLQGAEDTQYF. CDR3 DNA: TGTGCCAGCAGCCTACAGGGGGCGGAAGATACGCAGTATTTT.

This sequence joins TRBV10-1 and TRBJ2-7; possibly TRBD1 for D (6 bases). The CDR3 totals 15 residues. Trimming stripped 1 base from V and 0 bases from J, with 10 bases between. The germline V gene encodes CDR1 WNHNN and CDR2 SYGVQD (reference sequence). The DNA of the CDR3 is TGCGCCAGCAGTGAGTTGGTAGGGGGCTCCTACGAGCAGTACTTC. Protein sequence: CASSELVGGSYEQYF.

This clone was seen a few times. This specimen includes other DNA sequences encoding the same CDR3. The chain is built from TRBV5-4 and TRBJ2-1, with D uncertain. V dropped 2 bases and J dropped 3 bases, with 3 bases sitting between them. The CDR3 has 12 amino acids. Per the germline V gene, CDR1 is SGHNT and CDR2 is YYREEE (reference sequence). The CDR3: CASSFHYNEQFF. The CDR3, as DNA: TGTGCCAGCAGCTTCCACTACAATGAGCAGTTCTTC. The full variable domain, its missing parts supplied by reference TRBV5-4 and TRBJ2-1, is ETGVTQSPTHLIKTRGQQVTLRCSSQSGHNTVSWYQQALGQGPQFIFQYYREEENGRGNFPPRFSGLQFPNYSSELNVNALELDDSALYLCASSFHYNEQFFGPGTRLTVL.

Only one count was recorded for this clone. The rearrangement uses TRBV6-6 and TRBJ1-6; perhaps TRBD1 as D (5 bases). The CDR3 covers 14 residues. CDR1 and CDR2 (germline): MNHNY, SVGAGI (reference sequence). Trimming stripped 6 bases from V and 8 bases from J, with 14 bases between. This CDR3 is CASRTARDDSPLHF. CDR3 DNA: TGTGCCAGCAGGACAGCCAGGGATGATTCACCCCTCCACTTT.

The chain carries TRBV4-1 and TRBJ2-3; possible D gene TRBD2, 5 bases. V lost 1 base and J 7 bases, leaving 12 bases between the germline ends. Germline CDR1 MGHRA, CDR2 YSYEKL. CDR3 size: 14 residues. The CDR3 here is CASSQGWTENTQYF. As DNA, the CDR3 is TGCGCCAGCAGCCAAGGCTGGACTGAAAATACGCAGTATTTT.

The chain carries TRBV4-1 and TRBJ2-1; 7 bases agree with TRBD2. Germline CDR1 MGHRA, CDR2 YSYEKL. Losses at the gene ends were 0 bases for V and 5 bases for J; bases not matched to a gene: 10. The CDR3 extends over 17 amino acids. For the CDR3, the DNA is TGCGCCAGCAGCCAAGAATCCGGGGGGAGGAGGCACAATGAGCAGTTCTTC. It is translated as CASSQESGGRRHNEQFF.

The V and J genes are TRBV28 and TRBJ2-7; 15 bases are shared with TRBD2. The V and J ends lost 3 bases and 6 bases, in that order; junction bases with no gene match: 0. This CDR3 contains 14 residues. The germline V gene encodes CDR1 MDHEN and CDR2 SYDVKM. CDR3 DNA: TGTGCCAGCAGTTTGGGACTAGCGGGAGGCGAGCAGTACTTC. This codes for CASSLGLAGGEQYF.

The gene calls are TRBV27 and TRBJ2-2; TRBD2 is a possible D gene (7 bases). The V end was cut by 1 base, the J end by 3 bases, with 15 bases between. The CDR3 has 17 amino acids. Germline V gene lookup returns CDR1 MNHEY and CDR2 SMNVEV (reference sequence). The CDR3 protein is CASSLWGGGGDTGELFF. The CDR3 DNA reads TGTGCCAGCAGTTTATGGGGAGGGGGAGGTGACACCGGGGAGCTGTTTTTT.

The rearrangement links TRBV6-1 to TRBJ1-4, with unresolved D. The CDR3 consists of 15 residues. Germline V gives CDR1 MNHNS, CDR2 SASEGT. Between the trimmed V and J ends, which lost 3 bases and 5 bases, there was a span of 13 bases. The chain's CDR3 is CASSDPAGINEKLFF. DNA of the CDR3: TGTGCCAGCAGTGACCCCGCGGGGATAAATGAAAAACTGTTTTTT.

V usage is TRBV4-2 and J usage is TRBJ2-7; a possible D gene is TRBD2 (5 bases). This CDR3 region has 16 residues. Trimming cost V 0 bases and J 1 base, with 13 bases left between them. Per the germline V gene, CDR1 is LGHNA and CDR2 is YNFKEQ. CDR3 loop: CASSQDRGLLSYEQYF. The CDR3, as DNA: TGTGCCAGCAGCCAAGATCGCGGACTGCTTTCCTACGAGCAGTACTTC.

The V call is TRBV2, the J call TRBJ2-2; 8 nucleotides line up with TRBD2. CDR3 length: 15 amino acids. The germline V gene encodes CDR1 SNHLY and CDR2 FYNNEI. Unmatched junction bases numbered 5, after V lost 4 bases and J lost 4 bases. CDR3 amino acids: CASSGLARGTGELFF. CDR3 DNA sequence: TGTGCCAGCAGTGGACTAGCGAGGGGCACCGGGGAGCTGTTTTTT. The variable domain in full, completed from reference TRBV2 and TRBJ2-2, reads EPEVTQTPSHQVTQMGQEVILRCVPISNHLYFYWYRQILGQKVEFLVSFYNNEISEKSEIFDDQFSVERPDGSNFTLKIRSTKLEDSAMYFCASSGLARGTGELFFGEGSRLTVL.

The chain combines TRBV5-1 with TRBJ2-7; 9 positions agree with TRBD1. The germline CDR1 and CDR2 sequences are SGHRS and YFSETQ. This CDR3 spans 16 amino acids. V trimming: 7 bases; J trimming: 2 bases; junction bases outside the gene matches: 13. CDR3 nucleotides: TGCGCCAGCCAAAATAATCCGGGACAGGGACCCTACGAGCAGTACTTC. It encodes CASQNNPGQGPYEQYF.

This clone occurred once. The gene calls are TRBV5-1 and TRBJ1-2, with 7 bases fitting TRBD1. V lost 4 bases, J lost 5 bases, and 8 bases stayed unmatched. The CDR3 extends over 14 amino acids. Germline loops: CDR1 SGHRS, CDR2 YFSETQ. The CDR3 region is CASSPVGQPYGYTF. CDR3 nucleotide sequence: TGCGCCAGCAGCCCGGTGGGACAGCCGTATGGCTACACCTTC.

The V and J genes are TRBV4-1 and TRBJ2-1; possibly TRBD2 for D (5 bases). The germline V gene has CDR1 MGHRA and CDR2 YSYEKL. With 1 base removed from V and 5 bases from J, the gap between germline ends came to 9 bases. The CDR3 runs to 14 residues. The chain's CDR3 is CASSQGRRDNEQFF. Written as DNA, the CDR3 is TGCGCCAGCAGCCAAGGCCGGCGGGACAATGAGCAGTTCTTC.

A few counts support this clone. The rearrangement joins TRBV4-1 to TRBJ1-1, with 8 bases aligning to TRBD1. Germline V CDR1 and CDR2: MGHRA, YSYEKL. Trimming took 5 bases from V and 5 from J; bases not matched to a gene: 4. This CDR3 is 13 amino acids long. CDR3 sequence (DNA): TGCGCCAGCAGCTCCAGGGGGCAGACTGAAGCTTTCTTT. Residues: CASSSRGQTEAFF.

Here the CDR3 reads CASSDGGRRAYEQYF. In DNA form, the CDR3 reads TGTGCCAGCAGTGACGGCGGGAGAAGGGCCTACGAGCAGTACTTC. This chain joins TRBV25-1 and TRBJ2-7; 7 bases map to TRBD2. V was pared by 3 bases and J by 2 bases, with 7 bases of the junction left unmatched. Germline CDR1 and CDR2: MGHDK and SYGVNS. This CDR3 has 15 residues.